This TCR beta chain was captured by sequencing in a study of blood T cell repertoires in COVID-19. Using immunoSEQ multiplex PCR, the repertoire was profiled, and TCRdb retains in-frame clones only, with some absent. This sample yields approximately 390,000 clones, of which around 87% are seen a single time; roughly 2.1% belongs to the top ten. Source material: peripheral blood. The sequence derives from a woman aged 55-69 years with COVID-19, enrolled during active disease.

The CDR3 nucleotides read TGTGCCAGCAGCTTGGACCGGGACAGCCCCTACGAGCAGTACTTC. Its protein product is CASSLDRDSPYEQYF. The rearrangement links TRBV11-2 to TRBJ2-7, with TRBD1 matching over 7 bases. The CDR3 totals 15 residues. Germline V gene sequence: CDR1 SGHAT, CDR2 FQNNGV. Trimming at V came to 3 bases and at J to 2 bases, leaving 7 bases not matched to a gene. Full variable domain (rest looked up from reference TRBV11-2 and TRBJ2-7): EAGVAQSPRYKIIEKRQSVAFWCNPISGHATLYWYQQILGQGPKLLIQFQNNGVVDDSQLPKDRFSAERLKGVDSTLKIQPAKLEDSAVYLCASSLDRDSPYEQYFGPGTRLTVT.